This section outlines one T cell receptor beta chain sequence together with its context. The source of the sample is a study of OX40 agonist ivuxolimab in advanced cancers. From germline, CDR1 is SGHVS and CDR2 FNYEAQ. V gave up 5 bases and J gave up 12 bases, with 11 bases separating them. CDR3 length equals 11 residues. Assay: immunoSEQ multiplex PCR; the TCRdb copy retains only in-frame clones and omits some. Here the sample spans roughly 56,000 clones, 70% to 90% being singletons. The input for sequencing was CD4+ or CD8+ T cells sorted from blood, taken in a trial of the OX40 agonist ivuxolimab. The TCR was taken from an adult with an advanced solid tumor such as melanoma, head and neck, liver or kidney cancer. V and J are TRBV7-6 and TRBJ2-1, with D unclear. This chain's CDR3 is CASSHYARQFF. The CDR3 DNA reads as TGTGCCAGCAGCCATTATGCCCGGCAGTTCTTC.